A selection of T cell receptor beta chains follows, all from one sample in a study of CD8+ T cells in alopecia areata. Data came from immunoSEQ multiplex PCR; TCRdb stores just in-frame clones and leaves some out. This sample has around 100,000 clones, with 86% found just once. Sequences were derived from CD8+ T cells sorted from blood, sampled at approximately week 34, from a patient treated with tofacitinib. All receptors derive from a human donor with alopecia areata. Each CDR3 is given with its conserved first and last residue. The order of the fields is clone size, D gene, J gene, V gene, CDR3 DNA, CDR3 protein. A D gene is named only where the DNA matches it firmly. For some rows the clone size is stated as once, few or many, or as a class when expanded; others skip it.

NA | NA | TRBJ1-2 | TRBV5-5 | TGTGCCAGCAGCTTGTCTTCCGGCTATGGCTACACCTTC | CASSLSSGYGYTF
NA | TRBD1 | TRBJ2-7 | TRBV6-5 | TGTGCCAGCAGTTACTCGAACAGGGGGCAAGGGCAGTACTTC | CASSYSNRGQGQYF
NA | NA | TRBJ1-5 | TRBV7-9 | TGTGCCAGCAGCTTAGGAACAGGGCACCAGCCCCAGCATTTT | CASSLGTGHQPQHF
NA | TRBD2 | TRBJ2-1 | TRBV13 | TGTGCCAGCAGCGCGGGGGGGGCCTCCGGTTATGAGCAGTTCTTC | CASSAGGASGYEQFF
NA | TRBD1 | TRBJ2-1 | TRBV30 | TGTGCCTGGAGTACAGACAGGGGGAATTTTGATGAGCAGTTCTTC | CAWSTDRGNFDEQFF
NA | TRBD2 | TRBJ2-2 | TRBV5-1 | TGCGCCAGCAGCTTGGGTAGCGGGAGTGTCGGGGAGCTGTTTTTT | CASSLGSGSVGELFF
once | TRBD2 | TRBJ2-7 | TRBV7-7 | TGTGCTAGCAGCTTAGGGACTAGCGGGACCGAGCAGTACTTC | CASSLGTSGTEQYF
few | NA | TRBJ1-1 | TRBV5-1 | TGCGCCAGCATCCTGGGCAATGAAGCTTTCTTT | CASILGNEAFF
NA | NA | TRBJ2-5 | TRBV7-8 | TGTGCCAGCACCCTTCAACTGTGGGGGACCCAGTACTTC | CASTLQLWGTQYF
NA | TRBD1 | TRBJ2-7 | TRBV7-8 | TGTGCCAGCAGCCATGGCCAGGGGGCAGCGGCTTTTGAGCAGTACTTC | CASSHGQGAAAFEQYF
NA | TRBD2 | TRBJ2-7 | TRBV7-3 | TGTGCCAGCAGCGACGGGGGGACTAGCTTTGACGAGCAGTACTTC | CASSDGGTSFDEQYF
few | NA | TRBJ2-2 | TRBV6-5 | TGTGCCAGCAGTTACGACTCGGTCGGTGGGGAGCTGTTTTTT | CASSYDSVGGELFF